This TCR beta chain is drawn from a study of CD8+CD57+ T cells in acquired aplastic anemia (dated by TCRdb to the late 2010s). Background on the whole study: A mean of around 3.3 ug of DNA, ranging from roughly 0.19 to 27.4 ug, was extracted from sorted CD4+ and CD8+ cells. A CD8+CD57+ expansion meant a frequency higher than the mean frequency seen in healthy subjects. General study outcomes and caveats: Roughly 31 CD8+ CDR3 sequences were shared between patients and controls but appeared highly expressed in patients and within their immunodominant clones. Between patients and healthy controls, no significant difference in CD8+ Simpson's diversity was found (P=0.060).

The germline V gene supplies CDR1 MGHDK and CDR2 SYGVNS. The CDR3 measures 16 amino acids from cysteine to phenylalanine. Only the CDR3 part of the read is kept: 48 bases, read in frame from the first base. V has 1 base trimmed and J has 8 bases trimmed; junction bases matching no gene number 5. Worth noting for this clonotype: Its target antigen remains unknown. No qualities accompany the bases; no much larger clone lies one base away.

Patients chosen for sequencing had shown expansion of CD8+CD57+ cells by flow cytometry. Severe acquired aplastic anemia was diagnosed in all patients according to International Study of Aplastic Anemia and Agranulocytosis and Camitta criteria. No therapy had been received by the patients at the time of blood sampling. The study deep-sequenced TCR repertoires of sorted CD4+ and CD8+ blood T cells from severe aplastic anemia patients and healthy subjects. In the USA, patient enrollment took place under clinicaltrials.gov protocols 00001620, 01623167, 00001397, 00071045, 00081523 and 00961064. Ficoll-Paque density gradient centrifugation was used to isolate peripheral blood mononuclear cells. Before DNA was extracted, CD4+ and CD8+ T cells were sorted using either FACS or magnetic beads. Genomic DNA was used as template for profiling of TCR beta VDJ combinations and CDR3 sequences. An Illumina HiSeq 2000 was the platform used for TCR repertoire sequencing. The study's processing was this. TRBV/TRBJ rearrangement plots, CDR3 size and DJ length profiles, and Simpson's diversity index were used to evaluate the repertoires. Whichever DNA sequence was most abundant in the deep sequencing data was defined as the immunodominant clone. CDR3 amino acid sequences were checked for sharing between subjects and were compared against published repertoires and the VDJdb database. TCRdb applied fastp at Q25 and MiXCR to the public reads, then kept only in-frame beta chains. Every distinct CDR3 protein forms one entry, paired with its most common genes and DNA. The V and J calls and clone size come from TCRdb's table, not from the authors' own analysis. The table for this sample lists 160,000 or so distinct CDR3 sequences; less than 60% of them were counted only once. Approximately 3% of the sample is held by the ten biggest clonotypes.

The clonotype comes from a human donor with aplastic anemia. The source material was sorted CD4+, CD8+, or CD8+CD57+ T cells (not recorded which) from PBMCs. The chain joins TRBV25-1 to TRBJ1-6, and 10 junctional nucleotides match TRBD1. The encoded CDR3 is CASSEFGTGVDSPLHF. In nucleotide form, the sequence is TGTGCCAGCAGTGAATTTGGGACAGGGGTGGATTCACCCCTCCACTTT.